One and the same sample provided the 10 T cell receptor beta chains below, sequenced in a study of T-cell memory formation after mild COVID-19. TCRdb reanalysed the 5' RACE reads using MiXCR and keeps one entry per CDR3 protein. The repertoire holds 550,000 to 600,000 distinct CDR3 sequences, with 15% to 20% as singletons. The sample was PBMCs or a T cell subset sorted from them (not recorded which). These receptors were obtained from an adult woman who had mild COVID-19 (a few samples of this study predate the infection). Cell type and time point are not known.

The chain has TRBV6-2 or TRBV6-3 and TRBJ1-2; D not resolved. Deletions cut 7 bases from V and 10 bases from J, with 16 bases between. From germline, CDR1 is MNHEY and CDR2 SVGEGT. The CDR3 is 12 residues long. CDR3 amino acids: CASTSTFADYTF. Written as DNA, the CDR3 is TGTGCCAGCACCTCGACGTTCGCGGACTACACCTTC.

This clonotype has only one observation. The J gene is TRBJ2-1, the V gene TRBV4-3; 10 bases map to TRBD2. V lost 0 bases to trimming and J lost 6 bases; unmatched junction nucleotides: 8. This CDR3 contains 17 residues. Germline-derived CDR1 and CDR2 are LGHNA and YSLEER. CDR3 in DNA: TGCGCCAGCAGCCAAGATAAGGGGACTAGCGTAGGCAATGAGCAGTTCTTC. Its protein product is CASSQDKGTSVGNEQFF.

This clonotype was recorded a few times. The chain links TRBV4-2 to TRBJ2-5; D not resolved. V was trimmed by 0 bases and J by 1 base, leaving 9 bases between them. Germline CDR1 LGHNA, CDR2 YNFKEQ. This CDR3 has 15 residues. The CDR3 DNA follows: TGTGCCAGCAGCCAAGATAGACTTTCCCAAGAGACCCAGTACTTC. This sequence encodes CASSQDRLSQETQYF.

A few counts support this clonotype. V is TRBV11-3 and J is TRBJ2-1; D ambiguous. The CDR3 runs 11 residues. V was trimmed by 3 bases and J by 7 bases, leaving 4 bases between them. CDR1 and CDR2 (germline): SGHNT, YENEEA. CDR3 residues: CASSFDNEQFF. The CDR3 DNA follows: TGTGCCAGCAGCTTTGATAATGAGCAGTTCTTC.

The rearrangement uses TRBV7-9 and TRBJ1-2; 7 bases align to TRBD1. Trimming removed 5 bases from V and 3 bases from J; junction bases left unmatched: 9. Per the germline V gene, CDR1 is SEHNR and CDR2 is FQNEAQ (reference sequence). CDR3 length equals 15 residues. In DNA, the CDR3 is TGTGCCAGCAGCCCAACCCGACAGGGCCACTATGGCTACACCTTC. The encoded protein is CASSPTRQGHYGYTF.

This clonotype appeared a few times. The chain combines TRBV5-1 with TRBJ2-1; maybe TRBD2 (6 bases). V was clipped by 3 bases and J by 11 bases, with 15 bases between them. CDR3 size: 13 residues. Germline CDR1 reads SGHRS; CDR2 reads YFSETQ. DNA of the CDR3: TGCGCCAGCAGCTCACATGACCGGGGGAAGCAGTTCTTC. Its translation: CASSSHDRGKQFF.

This clonotype was seen ten or more times. The chain links TRBV27 to TRBJ2-3; the D is unclear. This CDR3 contains 14 residues. V gave up 5 bases and J gave up 0 bases, with 9 bases separating them. Germline lookup yields CDR1 MNHEY and CDR2 SMNVEV (reference sequence). The CDR3 nucleotides read TGTGCCAGCAGTGCTCCTCCCAGCACAGATACGCAGTATTTT. Its translation is CASSAPPSTDTQYF.

The CDR3 loop reads CASSPTQGSNEKLFF. In DNA form, the CDR3 reads TGTGCCAGCAGTCCGACACAGGGATCTAATGAAAAACTGTTTTTT. This chain joins TRBV12-3 or TRBV12-4 and TRBJ1-4; tentatively, D is TRBD1 (6 bases). The CDR3 extends over 15 amino acids. Trimming stripped 5 bases from V and 3 bases from J, with 13 bases between.

The chain employs TRBV4-1 and TRBJ1-1; no clear D gene. V was cut by 3 bases and J by 7 bases, with 24 bases left in between. The germline CDR1 and CDR2 sequences are MGHRA and YSYEKL. CDR3 length: 17 amino acids. Written as DNA, the CDR3 is TGCGCCAGCAGCCAGGGTGAGGGAAGTTCCCGAGGGTTTGAAGCTTTCTTT. Its protein is CASSQGEGSSRGFEAFF.

The chain combines TRBV19 with TRBJ2-1, with a weak D call TRBD1 (7 bases). Trimming took off 3 bases at V and 5 bases at J, with 14 bases between the two ends. CDR3 length: 15 amino acids. Germline lookup yields CDR1 LNHDA and CDR2 SQIVND (reference sequence). CDR3 DNA sequence: TGTGCCAGTAGTATGAGGAGGGGGCTTAACAATGAGCAGTTCTTC. Encoded protein: CASSMRRGLNNEQFF.